Presented here are 18 T cell receptor beta chains from one specimen sequenced in a study of early T cells in non-severe SARS-CoV-2 infection. TCRdb reanalysed the 5' RACE reads using MiXCR and keeps one entry per CDR3 protein. The sample has more than 65,000 distinct CDR3 sequences, 10% to 15% seen once. The specimen sequenced was whole blood. All receptors come from an adult who was a healthcare worker with PCR-confirmed SARS-CoV-2 infection or an uninfected control (not recorded which).

There are a few counts of this clonotype. The genes are TRBV5-4 and TRBJ2-7, with 10 bases aligning to TRBD1. The J segment lost 5 bases and the V segment lost 0 bases, leaving 2 bases of the junction unmatched. CDR3 length equals 14 residues. Per germline, CDR1 SGHNT and CDR2 YYREEE (reference sequence). CDR3 nucleotides: TGTGCCAGCAGCTTGGAGACAGGGGGCGACGAGCAGTACTTC. Amino acid sequence: CASSLETGGDEQYF.

The table lists this clonotype with many counts. The chain joins TRBV24-1 to TRBJ2-1; TRBD2 matches 8 bases. The germline gives CDR1 KGHDR, CDR2 SFDVKD. Trimming cost V 2 bases and J 5 bases; bases outside gene matches: 4. The CDR3 runs 15 residues. CDR3 nucleotide sequence: TGTGCCACCAGTGATTATACTAGCGGCCACAATGAGCAGTTCTTC. The encoded protein is CATSDYTSGHNEQFF.

This clonotype was recorded many times. This chain links TRBV11-2 with TRBJ1-1, with a possible D match to TRBD1 (5 bases). The CDR3 covers 16 residues. Per germline, CDR1 SGHAT and CDR2 FQNNGV. The V and J ends lost 1 base and 2 bases respectively, with 14 bases between them. In DNA form, the CDR3 reads TGTGCCAGCAGCTTAGTTATGGGGGTTGCAAACACTGAAGCTTTCTTT. Translating gives CASSLVMGVANTEAFF.

This sequence joins TRBV2 and TRBJ2-5; a weak D match, TRBD1 (5 bases). The germline V and J ends were trimmed by 10 bases and 8 bases, with 20 bases remaining between them. Germline CDR1 and CDR2: SNHLY and FYNNEI. The CDR3 is made up of 13 amino acids. The CDR3 protein is CAISQEPSGTQYF. CDR3 coding DNA: TGTGCCATTTCACAGGAACCCTCTGGAACCCAGTACTTC.

The chain carries TRBV3-1 and TRBJ2-1; D might be TRBD2 (5 bases). CDR3 length: 15 residues. CDR1 is LGHDT, CDR2 YNNKEL, per germline (reference sequence). Between the trimmed V and J ends, which lost 7 bases and 4 bases, there was a span of 17 bases. Here the CDR3 DNA reads TGTGCCAGCACCTCCTTGGGCGGGCGATACAATGAGCAGTTCTTC. It yields the protein CASTSLGGRYNEQFF.

A word on this clonotype: Just one base apart from a much larger clone, this may be a read error. The chain combines TRBV28 with TRBJ2-3; TRBD2 aligns across 13 bases. The CDR3 is made up of 13 amino acids. Germline V gene sequence: CDR1 MDHEN, CDR2 SYDVKM. The CDR3 is CAGRTSGSVAQYF. The CDR3 bases are TGTGCCGGCAGGACTAGCGGGAGTGTGGCGCAGTATTTT.

This clonotype has at least ten counts. The chain uses TRBV7-6 and TRBJ2-7; 8 bases agree with TRBD1. This CDR3 is built from 15 residues. The V and J ends lost 3 bases and 6 bases, in that order; junction bases with no gene match: 10. The germline CDR1 and CDR2 sequences are SGHVS and FNYEAQ. CDR3 sequence: CASSLEAGGNIEQYF. CDR3 in DNA: TGTGCCAGCAGCTTGGAGGCAGGGGGCAATATCGAGCAGTACTTC.

This clonotype came up many times. The CDR3 reads CATRGGSTDTQYF. The CDR3 coding sequence is TGTGCCACCAGAGGGGGTAGCACAGATACGCAGTATTTT. The V gene is TRBV24-1, the J gene TRBJ2-3; tentatively, D is TRBD1 (6 bases). V was trimmed by 7 bases and J by 0 bases, leaving 7 bases between them. Germline V gene data show CDR1 as KGHDR and CDR2 as SFDVKD. The CDR3 sequence is 13 residues long.

This clonotype was counted a few times. The rearrangement uses TRBV7-9 and TRBJ2-2; no clear D gene. V was cut by 4 bases and J by 6 bases, with 3 bases left in between. Germline loops: CDR1 SEHNR, CDR2 FQNEAQ (reference sequence). This CDR3 has 11 amino acids. CDR3 protein: CASSSPGELFF. The DNA of the CDR3 is TGTGCCAGCAGCTCCCCCGGGGAGCTGTTTTTT.

This chain joins TRBV6-6 and TRBJ2-3, with D perhaps TRBD2 (5 bases). The V gene lost 10 bases and the J gene lost 1 base, with 15 bases spanning the gap. CDR1 MNHNY and CDR2 SVGAGI come from the germline V gene (reference sequence). CDR3 length: 14 residues. CDR3 bases: TGTGCCACCTGCGTGGGAGCCCGCACAGATACGCAGTATTTT. This translates into CATCVGARTDTQYF.

Only a few counts were recorded for this clonotype. The chain recombines TRBV28 with TRBJ2-5, with TRBD2 matching over 13 bases. Germline values: CDR1 MDHEN, CDR2 SYDVKM. Trimming at V came to 5 bases and at J to 5 bases, leaving 8 bases not matched to a gene. The CDR3 loop spans 16 amino acids. CDR3 bases: TGTGCCAGCAGTCCGCGGGGACTAGCGGGATGGGAGACCCAGTACTTC. The encoded protein is CASSPRGLAGWETQYF.

This clonotype was detected ten times or more. The CDR3 DNA reads as TGTGCCAGCAGTCGGGACTTGAGCGATGAGCAGTTCTTC. It codes for CASSRDLSDEQFF. The gene calls are TRBV6-2 or TRBV6-3 and TRBJ2-1, with D perhaps TRBD2 (6 bases). Germline CDR1 MNHEY, CDR2 SVGEGT. V lost 5 bases, J lost 8 bases, and 13 bases lay in between. The CDR3 contains 13 residues.

This clonotype turned up a few times. DNA for the CDR3: TGTGCCACCCAGGGACAGGCGAACACTGAAGCTTTCTTT. Its translation: CATQGQANTEAFF. The chain is built from TRBV18 and TRBJ1-1, with 8 bases identical to TRBD1. V lost 10 bases to trimming and J lost 1 base; unmatched junction nucleotides: 5. This CDR3 spans 13 amino acids. Germline CDR1 and CDR2: KGHSH and LQKENI. The variable domain in full, with the rest retrieved from reference TRBV18 and TRBJ1-1, is NAGVMQNPRHLVRRRGQEARLRCSPMKGHSHVYWYRQLPEEGLKFMVYLQKENIIDESGMPKERFSAEFPKEGPSILRIQQVVRGDSAAYFCATQGQANTEAFFGQGTRLTVV.

The CDR3 bases are TGTGCCAGCAGCCGATCTACCCCCTGGGTTAATGAGCAGTTCTTC. The encoded protein is CASSRSTPWVNEQFF. The chain carries TRBV3-1 and TRBJ2-1; no reliable D call. The CDR3 consists of 15 residues. Germline assignment: CDR1 LGHDT and CDR2 YNNKEL (reference sequence). V was clipped by 4 bases and J by 7 bases, with 17 bases between them.

In this sample, this clonotype turned up many times. The chain has TRBV5-1 and TRBJ2-3; TRBD2 matches at 13 bases. The CDR3 runs 17 residues. Trimming cost V 4 bases and J 3 bases; bases outside gene matches: 8. Germline V CDR1 and CDR2: SGHRS, YFSETQ. This chain's CDR3 is CASSRGLAGDSTDTQYF. The CDR3 bases are TGCGCCAGCAGCCGTGGACTAGCGGGAGATTCAACAGATACGCAGTATTTT.

This clonotype was recorded a few times. CDR3 DNA: TGCAGCGTCTTTAGCGGGAGTGGGTACAATGAGCAGTTCTTC. Protein: CSVFSGSGYNEQFF. The J gene is TRBJ2-1, the V gene TRBV29-1; the match to TRBD2 covers 9 bases. Germline V lookup: CDR1 SQVTM, CDR2 ANQGSEA. The CDR3 spans 14 residues. V trimming: 6 bases; J trimming: 4 bases; junction bases outside the gene matches: 7.

This clonotype appeared a few times. The chain employs TRBV7-8 and TRBJ1-5; D is perhaps TRBD1 (6 bases). V was trimmed by 3 bases and J by 0 bases, leaving 15 bases between them. The CDR3 is made up of 17 amino acids. Per germline, CDR1 SGHVS and CDR2 FQNEAQ. CDR3: CASSFGDRTYSNQPQHF. The CDR3, as DNA: TGTGCCAGCAGCTTTGGTGACAGGACCTATAGCAATCAGCCCCAGCATTTT.

The chain links TRBV29-1 to TRBJ2-3, with 10 bases fitting TRBD1. In germline, CDR1 is SQVTM, CDR2 ANQGSEA. Unmatched junction bases numbered 9, after V lost 8 bases and J lost 1 base. The CDR3 runs to 15 residues. CDR3 in amino acids: CSSSSGTGGTDTQYF. CDR3 coding DNA: TGCAGCTCCAGTTCCGGGACAGGGGGCACAGATACGCAGTATTTT.